This T cell receptor beta chain stems from a study of shared clonotypes between healthy human individuals. CDR1 and CDR2 from the germline V gene are PRHDT and FYEKMQ (reference sequence). The CDR3 length is 15 residues. V gave up 3 bases and J gave up 4 bases; unmatched junction bases: 2. Genomic DNA per cell subset filled all wells of several immunoSEQ plates. Data came from immunoSEQ multiplex PCR; TCRdb stores just in-frame clones and leaves some out. The repertoire includes around 690,000 clones, 90% of them detected once, and approximately 35% sits in the top ten. This clone was seen a single time.

The receptor's source is a man younger than 35 in good health. Some clones in this sample may be carry-over from other donors' samples. The chain employs TRBV13 and TRBJ1-6; 8 nucleotides line up with TRBD1. The sample was memory CD8+ T cells from PBMCs. Subset in this sample: CD45RO+ cells pooled with CCR7-negative TemRA cells. The CDR3 coding sequence is TGTGCCAGCAGCTTGGGACAGGATTATAATTCACCCCTCCACTTT. Its translation is CASSLGQDYNSPLHF. Complete variable domain (other parts from reference TRBV13 and TRBJ1-6): AAGVIQSPRHLIKEKRETATLKCYPIPRHDTVYWYQQGPGQDPQFLISFYEKMQSDKGSIPDRFSAQQFSDYHSELNMSSLELGDSALYFCASSLGQDYNSPLHFGNGTRLTVT.